A selection of T cell receptor beta chains follows, all from one sample in a study of cytomegalovirus exposure and HLA in healthy donors. Method: immunoSEQ multiplex PCR; TCRdb's copy keeps in-frame clones and lacks some. The sample consists of about 160,000 clones, 79% of them appearing once. The sample taken for sequencing was PBMCs. The receptor source for this set is a man aged 45-65 years in good health and CMV-seropositive. Each CDR3 is given without its conserved first and last residue.

v_call	j_call	cdr3_aa
TRBV27	TRBJ2-1	ASSTRLAGGFLTF
TRBV4-1	TRBJ2-7	ASSQEATTSGESYEQY
TRBV5-1	TRBJ2-7	ASSSQFPYEQY
TRBV5-1	TRBJ2-5	ASSLEGKVSFQETQY
TRBV5-1	TRBJ2-5	ASSWGEETQY
TRBV20-1	TRBJ2-1	SASGNNEQF
TRBV28	TRBJ2-3	ASLLAGPTDTQY
TRBV9	TRBJ2-7	ASSVGNSGSAYEQY
TRBV11-2	-	ASSRQGNSYEQY
TRBV9	TRBJ2-1	ASSVFDEQF
TRBV6-6	TRBJ2-5	ASSPFQETQY
TRBV21-1	TRBJ1-2	ASSKGDGGEDGYT
TRBV5-1	TRBJ2-3	ASSFPGTARRDTQY
TRBV6-1	TRBJ1-2	ASSVTPGTGVSGYT
TRBV15	TRBJ2-7	ATSTGINYEQY
TRBV28	TRBJ1-4	ASSLRDRTATNEKLF
TRBV5-8	TRBJ1-2	ASSLLGQGNKYGYT
TRBV6-1	TRBJ1-2	ASSDPYRAVNYGYT
TRBV23-1	TRBJ2-2	ASGKDRANTGELF
TRBV19	TRBJ2-5	ASSIGRGQETQY
TRBV9	TRBJ2-4	ASSKDYWPKNIQY
TRBV4-1	TRBJ2-7	ASSQPPSGVYEQY
TRBV5-1	TRBJ2-5	ASSPGLADIQETQY
TRBV10-3	TRBJ2-7	AIQEGPYEQY
TRBV5-1	TRBJ2-3	ASSRNRADTQY
TRBV21-1	TRBJ2-7	ASSTRDRDRAPSEQY
TRBV28	TRBJ1-4	ASSSGQSTNEKLF
TRBV18	-	ASSPSGSLSYEQY
TRBV19	TRBJ1-2	ASRPDRSYGHT
TRBV18	TRBJ1-1	ASSPRRGLDTEAF
TRBV27	TRBJ1-5	ASSWEGHQPQH
TRBV6-6	TRBJ1-2	ASTAVQGVSGYT
TRBV5-1	TRBJ1-2	ASSLQGTYGYT
TRBV9	TRBJ2-7	ASSVGGQGAREQY
TRBV2	TRBJ1-5	ASKTGTGNQPQH
TRBV28	TRBJ2-1	ASSLGGAGLASRQF
TRBV7-9	TRBJ1-1	SSSFGQNTEAF
TRBV29-1	TRBJ1-4	SVEDWGGGREKLF
TRBV28	TRBJ2-6	ASSTTGANVLT
TRBV10-2	TRBJ2-1	ASLFRDSRSYNEQF
TRBV29-1	TRBJ1-2	SVWTGSNYGYT
TRBV11-2	-	ASSPQGLALTYEQY
TRBV2	TRBJ1-5	ASRFELDQPQH
TRBV5-1	TRBJ1-1	ASSLAVTGMTEAF
TRBV5-1	TRBJ1-5	ASSLGTGVSNQPQH
TRBV11-2	TRBJ2-7	ASRLQGTSSYEQY
TRBV6-1	TRBJ2-1	ASSEAPWGGNEQF
TRBV6-1	TRBJ1-6	ASSELAGTVNSPLH
TRBV4-1	TRBJ1-5	ASSQGTSRGNQPQH
TRBV9	TRBJ2-5	ASSARETQY
TRBV27	TRBJ1-3	ASSLSGGYGNTIY
TRBV5-1	TRBJ2-1	ASSPATSVGEQF
TRBV19	TRBJ1-1	ASTPGQGRMNTEAF
TRBV5-1	TRBJ2-3	ASSFLAENTDTQY
TRBV2	TRBJ2-7	ASDSEREDMAYEQY
TRBV18	TRBJ2-2	ASSPVRDGELF
TRBV7-8	TRBJ1-1	ASSLVLPGQGAF
TRBV19	TRBJ2-1	ASMRAWEAREQF